Listed here is a single T cell receptor beta chain. Its antigen remains undetermined. One end of the junction varies from germline; a read error may be responsible. Patients with hyperthyroidism were aged 18 to 65 years, had been newly diagnosed, and had a disease duration of less than 2 months. Anyone with other autoimmune diseases, uncontrolled infections, pregnancy or lactation was excluded from the study. Clinical symptoms, serum thyroxine, TRAb, thyroid ultrasound and orbital computed tomography formed the basis of the diagnosis. Trizol reagent was used to extract the total RNA, and its quality was then checked on an Agilent 2100 Bioanalyzer. CDR1 and CDR2 (SGHVS, FQNEAQ) derive from the germline V gene. Inclusive of the bounding cysteine and phenylalanine, the CDR3 is 13 residues long. Only the CDR3 part of the read is kept: 39 bases, read in frame from the first base. This specimen comes from a study of Graves' ophthalmopathy and Graves' hyperthyroidism (dated by TCRdb to the late 2010s). For the wider study: A patient counted as having stable hyperthyroidism if there was no progression to ophthalmopathy within 18 months of follow-up. To explore V-J signatures that distinguish ophthalmopathy from hyperthyroidism, a discovery set of under 110 patients was enrolled, made up of more than 40 with ophthalmopathy and 57 with stable hyperthyroidism. Once sampling was done, hyperthyroidism patients were given methimazole at a starting dose of 30 mg daily, while ophthalmopathy patients were given high-dose intravenous methylprednisolone. In total, 120 to 150 blood samples were TCR-sequenced: fewer than 50 ophthalmopathy, under 85 hyperthyroidism and some 17 hyperthyroidism-to-ophthalmopathy patients. An independent validation cohort comprised some 19 hyperthyroidism patients and 15 to 17 patients who later progressed from hyperthyroidism to ophthalmopathy. TCR beta repertoire signatures were used to distinguish Graves' ophthalmopathy from Graves' hyperthyroidism and to predict progression to ophthalmopathy. T-cell repertoires of thyroid tissue and blood were compared in a handful of hyperthyroidism patients.

The study at large found these results: In validation, the model predicted ophthalmopathy progression with about 71% sensitivity and roughly 72% specificity; 12 predicted patients were CT-confirmed with GO in a median of approximately 6.5 months. No statistical method was used to set the sample size in advance, and the investigators knew which group each participant was assigned to. In cross-validation, the 13-signature model distinguished ophthalmopathy from stable hyperthyroidism with about 87% sensitivity and around 81% specificity, and in the test set the corresponding values were roughly 78% and 74%. Most expanded thyroid clonotypes with a frequency above 0.001 also appeared in blood, which suggests that blood repertoires may reflect the immune response in the thyroid.

TCR beta CDR3 regions were amplified from RNA transcripts for repertoire sequencing. The first round of RT-PCR was done with HTBI primers and the Qiagen OneStep RT-PCR kit, and was followed by a second round of multiplex PCR, then size selection and purification. The libraries underwent paired-end sequencing with 100 bp reads on an Illumina HiSeq2000. In the original analysis: SOAPnuke was used to process the reads, throwing out any read that had adapters, had uncalled bases, had a mean Phred below 15, or lacked an exact constant-primer or identifier match. COPE v1.2.5 was used to merge the high-quality paired reads. Unique nucleotide sequences were defined as clonotypes and aligned to IMGT TRB V, D and J references using MiTCR v1.1. Analysis was restricted to V-J combinations with a frequency above 0.0001, which covered 99.2% of repertoires. For each V-J combination, a TCR clonal expansion and chaos score was defined as F50 clonal expansion divided by the chaos observed in the TCRdist matrix. Welch's t-statistics and random forest were used to reduce features to about 14 V-J combinations, which were fed into a naive Bayes classifier. Thyroid-blood repertoire similarity was quantified with the Morisita-Horn index. TCRdb's own reprocessing of the public reads used fastp at Q25 and MiXCR and kept productive beta chains. All rows with the same CDR3 protein become a single entry with the most common DNA and genes. V and J calls and clone size were set by TCRdb, not the authors. The sample includes about 500,000 distinct CDR3 sequences, with roughly 40% observed a single time. The leading ten clones occupy approximately 4.1% of the sample.

The receptor was isolated from an adult man with Graves' hyperthyroidism. The sample comprised peripheral blood or thyroid tissue (not recorded which). The chain is assembled from TRBV7-8 and TRBJ2-5; the D region possibly corresponds to TRBD2 (6 bases align). The CDR3 reads as follows: CTSRRDLQETQYF. The nucleotide sequence reads TGTACCAGCAGGAGGGATCTCCAAGAGACCCAGTACTTC.